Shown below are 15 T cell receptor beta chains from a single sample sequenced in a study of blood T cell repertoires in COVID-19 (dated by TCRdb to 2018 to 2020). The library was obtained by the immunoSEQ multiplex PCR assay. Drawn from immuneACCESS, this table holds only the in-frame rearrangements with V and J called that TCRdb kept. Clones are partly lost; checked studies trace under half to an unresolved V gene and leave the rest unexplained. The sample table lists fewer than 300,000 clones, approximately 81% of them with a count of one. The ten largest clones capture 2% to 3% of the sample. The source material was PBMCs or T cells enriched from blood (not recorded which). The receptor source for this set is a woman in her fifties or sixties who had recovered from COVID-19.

The CDR3 DNA follows: TGCAGCGTTGTGACCGGGGTCTCCTACGAGCAGTACTTC. Translating it yields CSVVTGVSYEQYF. The chain uses TRBV29-1 and TRBJ2-7; TRBD2 is a possible D gene (5 bases). This CDR3 spans 13 amino acids. The V end was cut by 4 bases, the J end by 0 bases, with 10 bases between. CDR1 is SQVTM, CDR2 ANQGSEA, per germline.

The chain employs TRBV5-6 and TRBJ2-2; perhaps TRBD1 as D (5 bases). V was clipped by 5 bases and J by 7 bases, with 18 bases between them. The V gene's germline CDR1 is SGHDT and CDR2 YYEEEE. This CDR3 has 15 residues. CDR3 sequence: CASRPQSNQGGELFF. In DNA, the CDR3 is TGTGCCAGCAGGCCTCAGAGCAATCAGGGCGGGGAGCTGTTTTTT.

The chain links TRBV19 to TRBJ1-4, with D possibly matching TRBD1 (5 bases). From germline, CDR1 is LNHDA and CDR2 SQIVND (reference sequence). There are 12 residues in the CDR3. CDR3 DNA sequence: TGTGCAGCGGGGGGGTATGGTGAAAAACTGTTTTTT. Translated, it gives CAAGGYGEKLFF.

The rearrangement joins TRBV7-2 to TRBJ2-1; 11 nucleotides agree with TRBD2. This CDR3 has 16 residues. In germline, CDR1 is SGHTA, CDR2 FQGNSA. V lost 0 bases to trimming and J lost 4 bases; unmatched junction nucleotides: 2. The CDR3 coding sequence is TGTGCCAGCAGCTTAGCGGCTAGCGGGGGGTACAATGAGCAGTTCTTC. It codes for CASSLAASGGYNEQFF.

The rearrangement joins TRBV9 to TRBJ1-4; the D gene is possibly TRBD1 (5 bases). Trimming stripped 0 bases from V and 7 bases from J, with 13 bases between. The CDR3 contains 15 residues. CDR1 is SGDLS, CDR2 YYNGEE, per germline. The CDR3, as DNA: TGTGCCAGCAGCGTAGGAGCGGGGGGAATTGAAAAACTGTTTTTT. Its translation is CASSVGAGGIEKLFF.

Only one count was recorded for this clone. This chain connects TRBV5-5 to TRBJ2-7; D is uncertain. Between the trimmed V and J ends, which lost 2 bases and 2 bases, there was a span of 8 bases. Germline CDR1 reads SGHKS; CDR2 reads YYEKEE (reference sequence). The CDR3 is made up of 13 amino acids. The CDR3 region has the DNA TGTGCCAGCAGCTTTACACCGACCTACGAGCAGTACTTC. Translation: CASSFTPTYEQYF.

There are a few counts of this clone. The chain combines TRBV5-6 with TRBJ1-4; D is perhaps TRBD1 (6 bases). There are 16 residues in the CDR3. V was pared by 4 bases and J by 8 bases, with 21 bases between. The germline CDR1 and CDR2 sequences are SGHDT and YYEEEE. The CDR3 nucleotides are TGTGCCAGCAGCCTGGAGTTCACAGGGAGGGGAGAAAAACTGTTTTTT. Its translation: CASSLEFTGRGEKLFF.

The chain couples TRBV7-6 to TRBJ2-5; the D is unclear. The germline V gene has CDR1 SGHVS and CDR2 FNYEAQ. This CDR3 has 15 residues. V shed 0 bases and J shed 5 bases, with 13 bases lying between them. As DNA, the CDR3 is TGTGCCAGCAGCTTAGCCGTCCTCCCCGGGGAGACCCAGTACTTC. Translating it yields CASSLAVLPGETQYF.

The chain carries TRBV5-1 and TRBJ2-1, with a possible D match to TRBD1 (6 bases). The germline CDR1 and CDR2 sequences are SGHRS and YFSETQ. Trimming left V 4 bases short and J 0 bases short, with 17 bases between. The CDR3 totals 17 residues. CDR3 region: CASSIGQPISSYNEQFF. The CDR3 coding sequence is TGCGCCAGCAGCATAGGACAGCCCATTAGCTCCTACAATGAGCAGTTCTTC.

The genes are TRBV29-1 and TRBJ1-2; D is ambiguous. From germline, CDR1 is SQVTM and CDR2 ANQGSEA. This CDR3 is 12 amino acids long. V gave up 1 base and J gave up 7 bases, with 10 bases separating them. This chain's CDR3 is CSVEGGGSGYTF. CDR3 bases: TGCAGCGTTGAAGGGGGAGGGAGTGGCTACACCTTC.

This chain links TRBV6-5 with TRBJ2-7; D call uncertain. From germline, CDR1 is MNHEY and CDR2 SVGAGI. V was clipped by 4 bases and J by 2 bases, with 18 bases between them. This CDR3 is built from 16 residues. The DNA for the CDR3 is TGTGCCAGCAGTTCCCATTCAAGAGGTCGCGCCTACGAGCAGTACTTC. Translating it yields CASSSHSRGRAYEQYF.

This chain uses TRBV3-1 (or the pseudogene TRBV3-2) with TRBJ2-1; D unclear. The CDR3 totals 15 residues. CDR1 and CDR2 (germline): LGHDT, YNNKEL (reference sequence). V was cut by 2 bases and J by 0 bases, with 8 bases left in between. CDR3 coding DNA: TGTGCCAGCAGCCAATTGGGCGTCTCCTACAATGAGCAGTTCTTC. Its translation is CASSQLGVSYNEQFF.

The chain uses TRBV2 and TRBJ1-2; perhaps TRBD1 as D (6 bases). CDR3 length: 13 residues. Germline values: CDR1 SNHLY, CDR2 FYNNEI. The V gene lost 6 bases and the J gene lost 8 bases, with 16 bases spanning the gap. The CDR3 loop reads CASRSQGIGGYTF. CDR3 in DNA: TGTGCCAGCAGGTCTCAGGGGATTGGGGGCTACACCTTC.

The CDR3: CASRFSGRAVNEQFF. The DNA for the CDR3 is TGTGCCAGCAGGTTTAGCGGGAGGGCCGTCAATGAGCAGTTCTTC. The chain couples TRBV5-4 to TRBJ2-1; 11 bases are shared with TRBD2. Per germline, CDR1 SGHNT and CDR2 YYREEE (reference sequence). V trimming: 5 bases; J trimming: 6 bases; junction bases outside the gene matches: 7. The CDR3 has 15 amino acids.

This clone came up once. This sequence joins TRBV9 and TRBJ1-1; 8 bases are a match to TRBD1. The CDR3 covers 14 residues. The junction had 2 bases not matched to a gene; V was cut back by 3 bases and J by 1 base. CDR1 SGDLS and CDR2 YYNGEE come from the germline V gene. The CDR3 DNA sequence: TGTGCCAGCAGCGACGGGACAGGGAACACTGAAGCTTTCTTT. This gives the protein CASSDGTGNTEAFF. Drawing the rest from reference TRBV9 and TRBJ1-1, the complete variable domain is DSGVTQTPKHLITATGQRVTLRCSPRSGDLSVYWYQQSLDQGLQFLIQYYNGEERAKGNILERFSAQQFPDLHSELNLSSLELGDSALYFCASSDGTGNTEAFFGQGTRLTVV.